This T cell receptor beta chain came from a study of regulatory T cells in long-lasting Graves disease. Combining iRepertoire HTBI primers with Arm-PCR of CDR3 regions, the authors built TCR beta libraries. TCRdb redid the calling of the multiplex PCR reads with MiXCR, one entry per CDR3 protein. This table has about 520,000 distinct CDR3 sequences, more than 10% appearing once. This CDR3 region has 13 residues. CDR1 is ENHRY and CDR2 is SYGVKD in the germline V gene. Time point indicated: newly diagnosed GD, antithyroid drugs for less than 3 months. TCR sequences were obtained from RNA taken from PBMCs. EDTA tubes collected nine milliliters of peripheral blood. A further study also used this sample, focusing on T cells in Graves' hyperthyroidism and ophthalmopathy. As reported in that work: Among clonotypes expanded in thyroid above 0.001, most were also found in blood. Model-based prediction identified ophthalmopathy a median roughly 5.9 months prior to its onset.

This chain connects TRBV10-3 to TRBJ1-1; D possibly corresponds to TRBD1 (6 bases). This clonotype was sampled from a woman in her thirties with Graves disease. The material was peripheral blood mononuclear cells (PBMCs), obtained at new diagnosis, from a patient treated with antithyroid drugs. In DNA form, the CDR3 reads TGTGCGGTCCGGGGTAGGGACACCACTGAAGCTTTCTTT. Amino acid sequence: CAVRGRDTTEAFF.